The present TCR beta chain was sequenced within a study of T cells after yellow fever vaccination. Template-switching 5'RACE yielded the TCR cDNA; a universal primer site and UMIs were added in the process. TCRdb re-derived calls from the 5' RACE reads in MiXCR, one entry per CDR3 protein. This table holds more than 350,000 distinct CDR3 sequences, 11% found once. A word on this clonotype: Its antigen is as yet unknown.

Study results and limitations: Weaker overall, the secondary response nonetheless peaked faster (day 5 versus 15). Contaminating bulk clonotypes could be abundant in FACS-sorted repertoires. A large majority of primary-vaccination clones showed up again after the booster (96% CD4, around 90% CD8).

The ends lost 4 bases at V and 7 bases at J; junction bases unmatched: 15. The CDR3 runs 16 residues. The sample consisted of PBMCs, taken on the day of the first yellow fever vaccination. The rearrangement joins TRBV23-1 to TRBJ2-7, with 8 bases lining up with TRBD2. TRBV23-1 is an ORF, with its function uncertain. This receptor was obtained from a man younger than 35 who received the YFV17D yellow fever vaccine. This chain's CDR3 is CASSRMRGAPGREQYF. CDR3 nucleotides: TGCGCCAGCAGTCGGATGCGGGGGGCGCCGGGGAGGGAGCAGTACTTC.